This entry features one T cell receptor beta chain sequence. The antigen is unknown. 5'RACE template switching produced TCR cDNA carrying a universal primer site and UMIs. TCRdb used MiXCR to reprocess the 5' RACE reads, holding one entry per CDR3 protein. There are some 260,000 distinct CDR3 sequences in the sample; about 5.2% occur only once, and under 3.5% lies in the top ten. The V gene's germline CDR1 is SGDLS and CDR2 YYNGEE. The CDR3 length is 15 residues. With 0 bases removed from V and 5 bases from J, the gap between germline ends came to 14 bases. This entry is derived from a study of T cells after yellow fever vaccination. Overall study findings and caveats: Most primary-vaccination clones recurred post-booster (roughly 96% CD4, around 88% CD8). The presence of abundant clonotypes contaminating from the bulk population was possible in FACS-sorted repertoires.

This TCR was recovered from a man aged 18 to 30 who received the YFV17D yellow fever vaccine. The V call is TRBV9, the J call TRBJ2-5; D is unclear. The sequencing used CD4+ T cells sorted from PBMCs, collected on the day of the yellow fever booster vaccination. The CDR3 sequence: CASSVARSSWETQYF. CDR3 coding DNA: TGTGCCAGCAGCGTAGCTCGGTCTAGTTGGGAGACCCAGTACTTC. The full variable domain, with the rest looked up from reference TRBV9 and TRBJ2-5, is DSGVTQTPKHLITATGQRVTLRCSPRSGDLSVYWYQQSLDQGLQFLIQYYNGEERAKGNILERFSAQQFPDLHSELNLSSLELGDSALYFCASSVARSSWETQYFGPGTRLLVL.